These T cell receptor beta chains were read from a single sample in a study of T-cell memory formation after mild COVID-19. TCRdb analysed the 5' RACE reads with MiXCR anew, one entry per CDR3 protein. The sample gives about 400,000 distinct CDR3 sequences, roughly a quarter of which show up once; around 13% is in the top ten. Source material: PBMCs or a T cell subset sorted from them (not recorded which). These TCRs come from an adult woman who had mild COVID-19 (a few samples of this study predate the infection). Cell type and time point are not known. Each CDR3 is given with its conserved first and last residue. D genes are given only for firm matches. Only some rows state a clone size, as once, few, many or a class for expanded clones.

clone size	D gene	V gene	J gene	CDR3 length	CDR3 DNA	CDR3 protein
.	TRBD1	TRBV29-1	TRBJ1-1	15	TGCAGCGTTGAGAGGACAGGGGGCGCGTACACTGAAGCTTTCTTT	CSVERTGGAYTEAFF
.	TRBD1	TRBV7-2	TRBJ1-5	14	TGTGCCAGCAGCCCCCGGACAGGGTTTCAGCCCCAGCATTTT	CASSPRTGFQPQHF
few	.	TRBV7-2	TRBJ1-2	15	TGTGCCAGCAGCCCCTTTGGGGGGGAATGGCATGGCTACACCTTC	CASSPFGGEWHGYTF
few	.	TRBV7-2	TRBJ1-6	16	TGTGCCAGCAGCTCTCTCTATGGGTCCTATAATTCACCCCTCCACTTT	CASSSLYGSYNSPLHF
many	TRBD1	TRBV7-8	TRBJ2-1	14	TGTGCCAGCAGCTTCCGGACAGGGGGCCTTGAGCAGTTCTTC	CASSFRTGGLEQFF
.	.	TRBV27	TRBJ2-7	14	TGTGCCAGCAGTTTATCGGGCAGAAGGCACGAGCAGTACTTC	CASSLSGRRHEQYF
few	.	TRBV6-2/TRBV6-3	TRBJ2-4	16	TGTGCCAGCAGTTACCCCGGGGCCTCCTTGGGACACATTCAGTACTTC	CASSYPGASLGHIQYF
.	TRBD2	TRBV5-1	TRBJ2-3	16	TGCGCCAGCAGCATACCATTGCGGGAGTTCGCAGATACGCAGTATTTT	CASSIPLREFADTQYF
.	.	TRBV7-2	TRBJ2-1	12	TGTGCCAGCAGGGCCCTATGGCATGAGCAGTTCTTC	CASRALWHEQFF
many	TRBD1	TRBV2	TRBJ2-7	13	TGTGCCATTGAACGGGACAGGGGCTACGAGCAGTACTTC	CAIERDRGYEQYF
few	TRBD2	TRBV5-1	TRBJ2-7	15	TGCGCCAGCAGCTTGACTAGCGGGGGATTCTACGAGCAGTACTTC	CASSLTSGGFYEQYF
few	.	TRBV29-1	TRBJ2-1	14	TGCAGCGTTGAAGTCGGGTTTCGGTACAATGAGCAGTTCTTC	CSVEVGFRYNEQFF
.	TRBD1	TRBV7-9	TRBJ2-3	13	TGTGCCAGCTGGACAGGGTACACAGATACGCAGTATTTT	CASWTGYTDTQYF
.	.	TRBV7-2	TRBJ2-2	13	TGTGCCAGCAGCTTAACCCTGACCGGGGAGCTGTTTTTT	CASSLTLTGELFF
few	.	TRBV7-3	TRBJ1-2	15	TGTGCCAGCAGCTTAACCCCAGGGAATTCCTATGGCTACACCTTC	CASSLTPGNSYGYTF
.	.	TRBV5-1	TRBJ2-2	13	TGCGCCAGCAGCTTGAAGAACACCGGGGAGCTGTTTTTT	CASSLKNTGELFF
few	TRBD2	TRBV29-1	TRBJ2-2	17	TGCAGCGTTTCGGGACTAGCGGGAGGGCCGAGCACCGGGGAGCTGTTTTTT	CSVSGLAGGPSTGELFF
many	.	TRBV12-3/TRBV12-4	TRBJ1-5	15	TGTGCCAGCAGTCCTGACGGTTATAGCAATCAGCCCCAGCATTTT	CASSPDGYSNQPQHF
few	.	TRBV11-2	TRBJ2-6	15	TGTGCCAGCAGCTTAGCTAGGGCTGGGGCCAACGTCCTGACTTTC	CASSLARAGANVLTF
few	.	TRBV29-1	TRBJ2-7	11	TGCAGCGTCGGGGGATCCCGCGAGCAGTACTTC	CSVGGSREQYF
.	.	TRBV27	TRBJ2-2	16	TGTGCCAGCAGTCCCCCCCGCAGGGATGGAACCGGGGAGCTGTTTTTT	CASSPPRRDGTGELFF
.	.	TRBV15	TRBJ2-1	14	TGTGCCACCAGCATACAGGGTGACAACAATGAGCAGTTCTTC	CATSIQGDNNEQFF
many	TRBD2	TRBV7-9	TRBJ2-3	17	TGTGCCAGCAGCCCAACCCGATTAGCGGGGGGGGAAAATACGCAGTATTTT	CASSPTRLAGGENTQYF
few	TRBD1	TRBV11-2	TRBJ2-3	14	TGTGCCAGCAGCTTAGTAGGGGGCGGGGATACGCAGTATTTT	CASSLVGGGDTQYF
many	TRBD2	TRBV4-2	TRBJ2-1	17	TGTGCCAGCAGCCAAGATTTAGGTAGCGGGATTAGGAATGAGCAGTTCTTC	CASSQDLGSGIRNEQFF
.	.	TRBV7-9	TRBJ1-3	14	TGTGCCAGCAGCCCACAGGCGTGGGGAAACACCATATATTTT	CASSPQAWGNTIYF
few	.	TRBV7-3	TRBJ1-2	14	TGTGCCAGCAGCTTAGACGAGCGGAGCTATGGCTACACCTTC	CASSLDERSYGYTF
.	TRBD1	TRBV7-9	TRBJ2-1	16	TGTGCCAGCAGCTTTCCCGGGACAGGAGGAGGCGATGAGCAGTTCTTC	CASSFPGTGGGDEQFF
.	.	TRBV7-9	TRBJ2-3	16	TGTGCCAGCAGCCTCCTGGCGCTAGCTAGCACAGATACGCAGTATTTT	CASSLLALASTDTQYF
.	.	TRBV29-1	TRBJ1-2	12	TGCAGCGCCGGAGGGGGGAACTATGGCTACACCTTC	CSAGGGNYGYTF
.	.	TRBV11-2	TRBJ1-1	15	TGTGCCAGCAGCTTAGGAACGGGACGGTCCACTGAAGCTTTCTTT	CASSLGTGRSTEAFF
.	TRBD1	TRBV20-1	TRBJ1-1	13	TGCAGTGCTAGGACAGGGTGGAACACTGAAGCTTTCTTT	CSARTGWNTEAFF
few	TRBD2	TRBV20-1	TRBJ2-1	15	TGCAGTGCCCTTGCGAGCGGGAGGTCCTACAATGAGCAGTTCTTC	CSALASGRSYNEQFF
.	.	TRBV7-6	TRBJ1-2	15	TGTGCCAGCAGCTTAGGTGGCAGGGAGAACTATGGCTACACCTTC	CASSLGGRENYGYTF
few	.	TRBV5-1	TRBJ2-1	14	TGCGCCAGCAGCTTGGCCGGGACCCACAATGAGCAGTTCTTC	CASSLAGTHNEQFF
few	.	TRBV7-8	TRBJ2-3	15	TGTGCCAGCAGCTTAGCACCTAGGTCGCCCGGGACGCAGTATTTT	CASSLAPRSPGTQYF
.	TRBD1	TRBV27	TRBJ2-1	13	TGTGCCAGCAGTGTCTCTGAAGGGACAGGGGGGTTCTTC	CASSVSEGTGGFF
few	.	TRBV25-1	TRBJ2-5	12	TGTGCCAGCATAGGCGCGGGCGGGACCCAGTACTTC	CASIGAGGTQYF
few	.	TRBV18	TRBJ1-6	14	TGTGCCAGCTCACCTCGGGGGTTGGACTCACCCCTCCACTTT	CASSPRGLDSPLHF
.	.	TRBV24-1	TRBJ2-7	12	TGTGCCACCAGCAGGTCCATCCACGAGCAGTACTTC	CATSRSIHEQYF
.	TRBD2	TRBV5-1	TRBJ2-1	15	TGCGCCAGCAGCTTCGGGACTACCGACGCCAATGAGCAGTTCTTC	CASSFGTTDANEQFF
.	.	TRBV10-3	TRBJ2-3	14	TGTGCCATCAGTGTGGGCGGAAGCACAGATACGCAGTATTTT	CAISVGGSTDTQYF
many	TRBD1	TRBV18	TRBJ2-5	16	TGTGCCAGCTCGCCGGGACAGGGGGCGAGGGGAGAGACCCAGTACTTC	CASSPGQGARGETQYF
.	TRBD2	TRBV6-2/TRBV6-3	TRBJ2-3	16	TGTGCCAGCAGTTACCCCTTAGCGGGAGGCACAGATACGCAGTATTTT	CASSYPLAGGTDTQYF
.	TRBD1	TRBV9	TRBJ1-4	15	TGTGCCAGCAGCGTGCACAGGGGAATTAATGAAAAACTGTTTTTT	CASSVHRGINEKLFF
few	TRBD2	TRBV30	TRBJ2-3	14	TGTGCCTGGACACTAGCGGGAGGTATAGATACGCAGTATTTT	CAWTLAGGIDTQYF
.	.	TRBV25-1	TRBJ2-5	15	TGTGCCAGCAGTGAATATGGGGGCGGAGGAGAGACCCAGTACTTC	CASSEYGGGGETQYF
few	.	TRBV18	TRBJ1-5	15	TGTGCCAGCTCACCACCGAGGGCGGTAGGACAGCCCCAGCATTTT	CASSPPRAVGQPQHF
few	.	TRBV5-1	TRBJ2-1	12	TGCGCCAGCAGCTTGAACGAGGGTGAGCAGTTCTTC	CASSLNEGEQFF
once	.	TRBV2	TRBJ1-2	14	TGTGCCAGCAGAACAGGGCCTCCTAACTATGGCTACACCTTC	CASRTGPPNYGYTF
.	.	TRBV20-1	TRBJ2-3	12	TGCAGTCCTAGGGGGTTGGCAGATACGCAGTATTTT	CSPRGLADTQYF
.	.	TRBV5-1	TRBJ2-1	14	TGCGCCAGCAGCTTGAGCGCTGCTCACAATGAGCAGTTCTTC	CASSLSAAHNEQFF
.	.	TRBV24-1	TRBJ2-1	13	TGTGCCACCAGTGGGCCGGGTGGGAACGAGCAGTTCTTC	CATSGPGGNEQFF
few	.	TRBV7-9	TRBJ2-3	14	TGTGCCAGCAGCACGGAGGGATTCACAGATACGCAGTATTTT	CASSTEGFTDTQYF
.	.	TRBV7-9	TRBJ2-2	17	TGTGCCAGCAGCTTAGGATTGAGGCTAGCGTACACCGGGGAGCTGTTTTTT	CASSLGLRLAYTGELFF
.	.	TRBV20-1	TRBJ2-4	15	TGCAGTGCTAGGGGCAGGAACCTAGCCAAAAACATTCAGTACTTC	CSARGRNLAKNIQYF
few	.	TRBV7-7	TRBJ2-5	14	TGTGCTAGCAGCTTAGATAGGGAGCTGGAGACCCAGTACTTC	CASSLDRELETQYF